This T cell receptor (beta chain) was profiled in a study of blood T cell repertoires in COVID-19. This CDR3 has 15 amino acids. V lost 2 bases and J lost 4; bases outside the gene matches: 5. Germline-derived CDR1 and CDR2 are MDHEN and SYDVKM. Here immunoSEQ multiplex PCR was the method, and the copy in TCRdb shows in-frame clones only, minus some. The profile shows 45,000 to 55,000 clones, roughly 90% of them singletons. This receptor was taken from a woman older than 75 with acute or convalescent COVID-19. The rearrangement joins TRBV28 to TRBJ2-3; 8 bases are shared with TRBD2. Material for sequencing was peripheral blood. In nucleotides, the CDR3 is TGTGCCAGCAGTTTAGTTTATAGCGGGGCAGATACGCAGTATTTT. Translation: CASSLVYSGADTQYF.